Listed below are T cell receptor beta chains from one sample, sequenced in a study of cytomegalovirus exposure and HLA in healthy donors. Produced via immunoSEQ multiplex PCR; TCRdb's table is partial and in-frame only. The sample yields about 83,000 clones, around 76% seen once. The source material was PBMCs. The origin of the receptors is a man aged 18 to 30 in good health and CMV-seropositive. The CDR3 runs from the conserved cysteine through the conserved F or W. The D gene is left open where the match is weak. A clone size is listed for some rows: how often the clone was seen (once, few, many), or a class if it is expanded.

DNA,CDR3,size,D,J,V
TGCGCCAGCAGCCAGGGGGCGCAGGGGGCCTCCTACGAGCAGTACTTC,CASSQGAQGASYEQYF,NA,TRBD1,TRBJ2-7,TRBV4-1
TGTGCCAGCAGCCAAGAGTTAGGACAGATGAACACTGAAGCTTTCTTT,CASSQELGQMNTEAFF,NA,NA,TRBJ1-1,TRBV4-2
TGTGCCAGCAGCGACGCCGGGTCGGCAGCTTTCTTT,CASSDAGSAAFF,NA,NA,TRBJ1-1,TRBV7-8
TGTGCCAGCAGCCCCCCCTTGCGGGAGGGCCGCGAGCAGTTCTTC,CASSPPLREGREQFF,NA,TRBD2,TRBJ2-1,TRBV27
TGTGCCAGCGGACACAGGCGCCAAGAGACCCAGTACTTC,CASGHRRQETQYF,NA,NA,TRBJ2-5,TRBV7-9
TGTGCCAGCAGCTTAGACAAGACAGGTTCTGAAGCTTTCTTT,CASSLDKTGSEAFF,NA,NA,TRBJ1-1,TRBV5-4
TGCAGCGTTGAGAAACGAGGAGCCGGGGAGCTGTTTTTT,CSVEKRGAGELFF,NA,NA,TRBJ2-2,TRBV29-1
TGTGCCACCGGGACAGGAGACTACAATGAGCAGTTCTTC,CATGTGDYNEQFF,NA,TRBD1,TRBJ2-1,TRBV11-2
TGTGCCAGCAGCAAGTTCAGGGTTGGGAATCAGCCCCAGCATTTT,CASSKFRVGNQPQHF,NA,NA,TRBJ1-5,TRBV7-8
TGCGCCAGCAGCTTGGATCTGGGGAGTACTGGCTACACCTTC,CASSLDLGSTGYTF,NA,NA,TRBJ1-2,TRBV5-1
TGTGCCAGCAGCGCAGACAGCCAAGAGACCCAGTACTTC,CASSADSQETQYF,NA,NA,TRBJ2-5,TRBV7-6
TGTGCCAGCAGCGCGGGACTAGTGGTCGAGCAGTACTTC,CASSAGLVVEQYF,NA,TRBD2,TRBJ2-7,TRBV6-5
TGTGCCAGCAGTAAGAGGACCGGGGGGTTCTACGAGCAGTACTTC,CASSKRTGGFYEQYF,NA,TRBD2,TRBJ2-7,TRBV6-5
TGCAGCGTTAAAGACAGGAAAATTCCCTACGAGCAGTACTTC,CSVKDRKIPYEQYF,once,NA,TRBJ2-7,TRBV29-1
TGTGCCAGCAGTGCACCGGGACTCTACGAGCAGTACTTC,CASSAPGLYEQYF,few,NA,TRBJ2-7,TRBV25-1
TGTGCCATCAGGGGGACAGAAACTACCACAGATACGCAGTATTTT,CAIRGTETTTDTQYF,NA,TRBD1,TRBJ2-3,TRBV10-3
TGTGCCAGCAGTGAACAATGGAGTGGTTGGCCCCAGATGAACACTGAAGCTTTCTTT,CASSEQWSGWPQMNTEAFF,NA,NA,TRBJ1-1,TRBV6-1
TGTGCCAGCTCACCCTGGACAGGCCCTGAGGCTAACTATGGCTACACCTTC,CASSPWTGPEANYGYTF,NA,TRBD1,TRBJ1-2,TRBV18
TGTGCCAGCAGCTTTAAGCCGAACACTGAAGCTTTCTTT,CASSFKPNTEAFF,NA,NA,TRBJ1-1,TRBV7-9
TGTGCCAGCAGCTCAGCCAGACTAGCGTTCACAGATACGCAGTATTTT,CASSSARLAFTDTQYF,NA,TRBD2,TRBJ2-3,TRBV11-2
TGTGCCAGCAGCGGCGTGGGGGGGGTAGCCTCCCAGTACTTC,CASSGVGGVASQYF,NA,TRBD2,TRBJ2-5,TRBV11-2
TGTGCCACCAGCGTAGGCGCAGGGGGCCGAGCGGAGACCCAGTACTTC,CATSVGAGGRAETQYF,NA,TRBD1,TRBJ2-5,TRBV15
TGCGCCAGCAGCCACAGAACTGCTGGGACAGGGGGATCCTACGAGCAGTACTTC,CASSHRTAGTGGSYEQYF,NA,TRBD1,TRBJ2-7,TRBV4-1
TGTGCCAGCAGTACCGATAGCGCGAGAGGGAACACTGAAGCTTTCTTT,CASSTDSARGNTEAFF,NA,NA,TRBJ1-1,TRBV28
TGTGCCAGCAGGGGGAGCGTTTGGACAGGAGACCGGAAGGACTTC,CASRGSVWTGDRKDF,NA,TRBD1,TRBJ2-7,TRBV28
TGTGCCAGCAGATTAAGCGGGACTCCCCTCGAGCAGTACTTC,CASRLSGTPLEQYF,NA,TRBD2,TRBJ2-7,TRBV13
TGTGCCAGCAGCCCCAGACAGGGTATCGAGCAGTACTTC,CASSPRQGIEQYF,NA,TRBD1,TRBJ2-7,TRBV5-4
TGTGCCAGCAGGGCGGACTATGGCTACACCTTC,CASRADYGYTF,few,NA,TRBJ1-2,TRBV28
TGTGCCAGTAGCGGGGGACAGCTTAATGAAAAACTGTTTTTT,CASSGGQLNEKLFF,NA,TRBD1,TRBJ1-4,TRBV19
TGCAGCGTTGGACTGGGGACACCCCAGTCAGAAAAACTGTTTTTT,CSVGLGTPQSEKLFF,NA,NA,TRBJ1-4,TRBV29-1
TGTGCCAGCAGTTACGACAGTGGCTCCTACGAGCAGTACTTC,CASSYDSGSYEQYF,NA,NA,TRBJ2-7,TRBV6-5
TGTGCCAGCAGCCGGGACATTTGGGAGCAGTTCTTC,CASSRDIWEQFF,NA,NA,TRBJ2-1,TRBV5-8
TGTGCCAGCAGTTACTATGGGAGCGGCTACACCTTC,CASSYYGSGYTF,NA,NA,TRBJ1-2,TRBV6-5
TGTGCCAGCAGCCCCTCGGACAGCCACTACGAGCAGTACTTC,CASSPSDSHYEQYF,NA,NA,TRBJ2-7,TRBV7-3
TGTGCCAGCAGCCAAGCGGGACTAGCGGGATTCAGGGTTTCGGAGACCCAGTACTTC,CASSQAGLAGFRVSETQYF,once,TRBD2,TRBJ2-5,TRBV14
TGCAGCGGACGACAGGGGGAGGAAAAACTGTTTTTT,CSGRQGEEKLFF,few,TRBD1,TRBJ1-4,TRBV29-1
TGCAGCGTTGAAGATCTGGCGGCAGGGGGGAACTATGGCTACACCTTC,CSVEDLAAGGNYGYTF,NA,TRBD1,TRBJ1-2,TRBV29-1
TGTGCCAGCAGGAGAACAGACACTAGCACAGATACGCAGTATTTT,CASRRTDTSTDTQYF,NA,NA,TRBJ2-3,TRBV6-5
TGTGCCACCAGGGTGGACTCCAACACTGAAGCTTTCTTT,CATRVDSNTEAFF,NA,NA,TRBJ1-1,TRBV15
TGTGCCAGCAGCGCACGACAGGCAGCTAACTATGGCTACACCTTC,CASSARQAANYGYTF,NA,NA,TRBJ1-2,TRBV2
TGTGCCAGCTCCCCAGGGCTGCCGAACACTGAAGCTTTCTTT,CASSPGLPNTEAFF,NA,NA,TRBJ1-1,TRBV19
TGTGCCAGCAGCTTGGCACCCTCGGGGGGGTACGAGCAGTACTTC,CASSLAPSGGYEQYF,NA,TRBD2,TRBJ2-7,TRBV5-6
TGCGCCAGCAGTTTACAGGGGGCTCAAGATACGCAGTATTTT,CASSLQGAQDTQYF,NA,TRBD1,TRBJ2-3,TRBV5-1
TGTGCCAGCAGTGAGGGCCGGACTAGCGGGAGCACAGATACGCAGTATTTT,CASSEGRTSGSTDTQYF,few,TRBD2,TRBJ2-3,TRBV25-1
TGTGCCAGCAGCTCCACAGGGTTCCCTCTCGAGCAGTACTTC,CASSSTGFPLEQYF,NA,NA,TRBJ2-7,TRBV7-2
TGTGCCAGCAGCCAAGCAAGTTGGCGGGAGAGCGTGTACTTC,CASSQASWRESVYF,NA,TRBD2,TRBJ2-5,TRBV14
TGTGCCAGCAGCCCATACACCGTCGGGGGGGCCAACGTCCTGACTTTC,CASSPYTVGGANVLTF,many,NA,TRBJ2-6,TRBV14
TGTGCCACCTCCCGGGAGGGATACTCCTACGAGCAGTACTTC,CATSREGYSYEQYF,NA,TRBD2,TRBJ2-7,TRBV15
TGCGCCAGCAGCTTACGGACAGATCAGCCCCAGCATTTT,CASSLRTDQPQHF,NA,NA,TRBJ1-5,TRBV5-1
TGCGCCAGCAGCTTGGGAAAAACTAGCGGAGGATGGACCCAGTACTTC,CASSLGKTSGGWTQYF,NA,TRBD2,TRBJ2-5,TRBV5-1
TGTGCCAGCAGTTTACGGGAGGACACTGAAGCTTTCTTT,CASSLREDTEAFF,NA,NA,TRBJ1-1,TRBV27
TGTGCCAGCGGGGAAGGGCAGCGGAACACTGAAGCTTTCTTT,CASGEGQRNTEAFF,few,NA,TRBJ1-1,TRBV6-1